The 30 T cell receptor beta chains reported below all come from one sample, sequenced in a study of blood T cell repertoires in COVID-19. Sequencing used immunoSEQ multiplex PCR; TCRdb keeps in-frame clones, though not all of them. Of some 280,000 clones detected, roughly 89% appear once; the ten largest clones hold 0.85% to 0.95%. Source material: peripheral blood. The source of these receptors is a woman between 40 and 55 years old who had recovered from COVID-19.

The rearrangement uses TRBV5-1 and TRBJ2-7; no reliable D call. The V end was cut by 0 bases, the J end by 3 bases, with 7 bases between. Germline CDR1 reads SGHRS; CDR2 reads YFSETQ. The CDR3 is 13 amino acids. The CDR3 loop reads CASSLVVDYEQYF. The DNA of the CDR3 is TGCGCCAGCAGCTTGGTAGTAGACTACGAGCAGTACTTC.

V is TRBV5-1 and J is TRBJ2-2; 11 bases agree with TRBD2. The ends lost 4 bases at V and 4 bases at J; junction bases unmatched: 9. The CDR3 covers 17 residues. Germline V gene lookup returns CDR1 SGHRS and CDR2 YFSETQ. The CDR3 is CASSTSTSGVGTGELFF. The DNA of the CDR3 is TGCGCCAGCAGCACCTCGACTAGCGGGGTGGGCACCGGGGAGCTGTTTTTT.

The V call is TRBV4-2, the J call TRBJ2-5; 9 nucleotides align to TRBD1. The CDR3 runs 16 residues. Germline V gives CDR1 LGHNA, CDR2 YNFKEQ. The junction had 7 bases not matched to a gene; V was cut back by 0 bases and J by 5 bases. CDR3 coding DNA: TGTGCCAGCAGCCAAGATCGACAGGGGGGAGGGGAGACCCAGTACTTC. Translated: CASSQDRQGGGETQYF.

V usage is TRBV7-8 and J usage is TRBJ1-1; D uncertain. This CDR3 comprises 15 residues. Deletions cut 4 bases from V and 0 bases from J, with 12 bases between. The germline V gene encodes CDR1 SGHVS and CDR2 FQNEAQ. The chain's CDR3 is CASSSSGRVNTEAFF. The CDR3 DNA reads TGTGCCAGCAGCTCGTCGGGGAGGGTGAACACTGAAGCTTTCTTT.

V usage is TRBV6-4 and J usage is TRBJ2-7; weak D call: TRBD1 (5 bases). The V end lost 6 bases, the J end lost 2 bases, and 14 bases lay between the germline ends. Germline CDR1 reads MRHNA; CDR2 reads SNTAGT. This CDR3 has 14 amino acids. DNA for the CDR3: TGTGCCAGCAGCGACAGCCGGCGGACCTACGAGCAGTACTTC. Amino acids: CASSDSRRTYEQYF.

This chain joins TRBV18 and TRBJ1-3, with D maybe TRBD1 (5 bases). Trimming left V 6 bases short and J 4 bases short, with 13 bases between. Germline lookup yields CDR1 KGHSH and CDR2 LQKENI. This CDR3 has 14 residues. The CDR3 sequence is CASSTGRAGNTIYF. The CDR3 DNA reads as TGTGCCAGCTCCACCGGCAGGGCCGGAAACACCATATATTTT.

This chain joins TRBV7-2 and TRBJ2-1; 13 bases are shared with TRBD2. V shed 3 bases, J shed 4 bases, and the junction held 3 bases outside the gene matches. From germline, CDR1 is SGHTA and CDR2 FQGNSA. The CDR3 has 16 residues. The CDR3 DNA reads as TGTGCCAGCAGCTTTCCGGGACTAGCGGGGTACAATGAGCAGTTCTTC. Residues: CASSFPGLAGYNEQFF.

The chain carries TRBV9 and TRBJ2-5, with TRBD2 matching 8 bases. CDR3 length: 15 residues. The V segment lost 1 base and the J segment 5 bases; nucleotides outside the gene matches: 7. Germline loops: CDR1 SGDLS, CDR2 YYNGEE. CDR3 in amino acids: CASSVSGRSSETQYF. CDR3 DNA: TGTGCCAGCAGCGTAAGCGGGAGAAGTTCGGAGACCCAGTACTTC.

CDR3 sequence: CASSYPGTGVGEQFF. The CDR3 DNA reads as TGTGCCAGCAGTTACCCCGGGACAGGGGTCGGGGAGCAGTTCTTC. The V call is TRBV6-5, the J call TRBJ2-1, with TRBD1 identical over 10 bases. From germline, CDR1 is MNHEY and CDR2 SVGAGI. Germline trimming cut 2 bases from V and 10 bases from J; bases unmatched to any gene: 8. CDR3 size: 15 residues.

The chain's CDR3 is CASTTTGTFPNYGYTF. The CDR3, as DNA: TGCGCCAGCACCACGACCGGGACATTTCCTAACTATGGCTACACCTTC. The genes are TRBV4-1 and TRBJ1-2; weak D call: TRBD1 (6 bases). V was trimmed by 7 bases and J by 0 bases, leaving 18 bases between them. CDR1 and CDR2 from the germline V gene are MGHRA and YSYEKL. The CDR3 is 16 residues long.

V and J are TRBV2 and TRBJ1-4; 10 positions match TRBD1. The V gene's germline CDR1 is SNHLY and CDR2 FYNNEI. Trimming cost V 5 bases and J 8 bases; bases outside gene matches: 5. The CDR3 totals 14 residues. The DNA of the CDR3 is TGTGCCAGCAGTCGAGACAGGGGGCCCGAAAAACTGTTTTTT. Translating gives CASSRDRGPEKLFF.

J is TRBJ1-1 and V is TRBV15; D is ambiguous. The CDR3 runs 13 residues. Germline CDR1 and CDR2: LNHNV and YYDKDF (reference sequence). Trimming took 8 bases from V and 3 from J, leaving 13 bases between them. The CDR3 here is CATGVRRDTEAFF. The DNA for the CDR3 is TGTGCCACCGGGGTGCGGAGGGACACTGAAGCTTTCTTT.

The chain carries TRBV19 and TRBJ2-7, with 7 bases lining up with TRBD1. The length of the CDR3 is 16 residues. Germline values: CDR1 LNHDA, CDR2 SQIVND (reference sequence). The ends lost 1 base at V and 2 bases at J; junction bases unmatched: 8. This CDR3 is CASSIGVGDRPYEQYF. CDR3 DNA: TGTGCCAGTAGTATAGGTGTTGGGGACAGACCCTACGAGCAGTACTTC. The full variable domain, completed using reference TRBV19 and TRBJ2-7, is DGGITQSPKYLFRKEGQNVTLSCEQNLNHDAMYWYRQDPGQGLRLIYYSQIVNDFQKGDIAEGYSVSREKKESFPLTVTSAQKNPTAFYLCASSIGVGDRPYEQYFGPGTRLTVT.

The CDR3 DNA reads as TGTGCCAGTAGTAAGGGACTAGCGGTGAATGAGCAGTTCTTC. Its protein is CASSKGLAVNEQFF. V is TRBV19 and J is TRBJ2-1, with 11 bases matching TRBD2. V shed 4 bases and J 7 bases; nucleotides not matched to a gene: 3. Per the germline V gene, CDR1 is LNHDA and CDR2 is SQIVND (reference sequence). This CDR3 comprises 14 residues.

CDR3 DNA sequence: TGTGCCACCAGCAGAGATCGGGACTGGGGGATCAGCTCCTACGAGCAGTACTTC. It translates to CATSRDRDWGISSYEQYF. V gene TRBV15 combines with J gene TRBJ2-7; D possibly corresponds to TRBD2 (6 bases). This CDR3 spans 18 amino acids. Per the germline V gene, CDR1 is LNHNV and CDR2 is YYDKDF (reference sequence). Trimming left V 0 bases short and J 0 bases short, with 18 bases between.

Here the CDR3 reads CASTSVGGGYTF. CDR3 bases: TGTGCCAGCACCTCGGTGGGAGGCGGCTACACCTTC. This chain joins TRBV12-3 or TRBV12-4 and TRBJ1-2; D is undetermined. This CDR3 region has 12 residues. Trimming took off 7 bases at V and 8 bases at J, with 14 bases between the two ends.

The gene calls are TRBV3-1 (or the pseudogene TRBV3-2) and TRBJ2-3; the D is unclear. The CDR3 totals 14 residues. Germline loops: CDR1 LGHDT, CDR2 YNNKEL (reference sequence). Trimming removed 4 bases at V and 0 bases at J, with 8 bases between. The CDR3 bases are TGTGCCAGCAGCCCCTACTCTAGCACAGATACGCAGTATTTT. It encodes CASSPYSSTDTQYF.

The chain links TRBV9 to TRBJ2-1; no reliable D call. The V end lost 3 bases, the J end lost 7 bases, and 20 bases lay between the germline ends. Germline CDR1 and CDR2: SGDLS and YYNGEE. The CDR3 totals 16 residues. Written as DNA, the CDR3 is TGTGCCAGCAGCGGACCCGGAGACGTGATTCGGAATGAGCAGTTCTTC. Amino acids: CASSGPGDVIRNEQFF.

CDR3 bases: TGTGCCAGCAGCGCACCCGGGACAGGGGGCTATGAGCAGTACTTC. Translation gives CASSAPGTGGYEQYF. The rearrangement joins TRBV6-5 to TRBJ2-7, with TRBD1 matching over 12 bases. The ends lost 6 bases at V and 7 bases at J; junction bases unmatched: 10. This CDR3 region has 15 residues. Germline assignment: CDR1 MNHEY and CDR2 SVGAGI.

J is TRBJ2-1 and V is TRBV10-1, with 9 bases lining up with TRBD2. Looked up from germline, CDR1 is WNHNN and CDR2 is SYGVQD (reference sequence). Trimming removed 2 bases from V and 3 bases from J; junction bases left unmatched: 8. This CDR3 region has 17 residues. CDR3 nucleotide sequence: TGCGCCAGCAGTGAGCTGGGACTAGCCCGGAGCTACAATGAGCAGTTCTTC. Residues: CASSELGLARSYNEQFF.

The chain employs TRBV9 and TRBJ2-1; D is possibly TRBD1 (6 bases). CDR1 and CDR2 from the germline V gene are SGDLS and YYNGEE. The CDR3 runs 15 residues. V lost 1 base and J 2 bases, leaving 10 bases between the germline ends. The CDR3 loop reads CASSVSGTTYNEQFF. In nucleotides, the CDR3 is TGTGCCAGCAGCGTATCCGGGACAACCTACAATGAGCAGTTCTTC.

The chain uses TRBV7-2 and TRBJ2-1; a weak D match, TRBD1 (6 bases). This CDR3 spans 15 amino acids. CDR1 SGHTA and CDR2 FQGNSA come from the germline V gene. Trimming stripped 5 bases from V and 4 bases from J, with 15 bases between. CDR3 nucleotide sequence: TGTGCCAGCAGCGCCGCCTGGGGGCAATACAATGAGCAGTTCTTC. It codes for CASSAAWGQYNEQFF.

The gene calls are TRBV5-4 and TRBJ1-6, with D tentatively TRBD1 (6 bases). The CDR3 runs to 14 residues. Germline CDR1 and CDR2: SGHNT and YYREEE (reference sequence). The V end lost 5 bases, the J end lost 7 bases, and 13 bases lay between the germline ends. CDR3 bases: TGTGCCAGCAGGAAGACAGGAAGCAATTCACCCCTCCACTTT. Encoded protein: CASRKTGSNSPLHF.

The V and J genes are TRBV28 and TRBJ2-7; D gene uncertain. The ends were cut back, 3 bases at V and 9 bases at J, with 12 bases in the middle. This CDR3 contains 12 residues. The V gene's germline CDR1 is MDHEN and CDR2 SYDVKM. This CDR3 is CASSFLSRGQYF. In DNA form, the CDR3 reads TGTGCCAGCAGTTTTCTTTCGCGCGGGCAGTACTTC.

The chain's CDR3 is CASSSRVSGANVLTF. CDR3 bases: TGTGCCAGCAGCTCCAGGGTCTCTGGGGCCAACGTCCTGACTTTC. This rearrangement joins TRBV5-4 to TRBJ2-6, with D possibly TRBD1 on 5 matching bases. The CDR3 has 15 amino acids. Trimming removed 3 bases at V and 0 bases at J, with 7 bases between. The germline V gene encodes CDR1 SGHNT and CDR2 YYREEE (reference sequence).

The CDR3 sequence is CASSPGQNYEQYF. The CDR3 DNA follows: TGTGCCAGCAGCCCCGGACAAAACTACGAGCAGTACTTC. The chain employs TRBV7-9 and TRBJ2-7; a possible D gene is TRBD1 (5 bases). Germline V lookup: CDR1 SEHNR, CDR2 FQNEAQ (reference sequence). V lost 5 bases and J 3 bases, leaving 11 bases between the germline ends. The CDR3 is 13 amino acids.

The chain links TRBV3-1 (or the pseudogene TRBV3-2) to TRBJ2-2; 13 bases agree with TRBD2. This CDR3 contains 20 residues. Germline V CDR1 and CDR2: LGHDT, YNNKEL (reference sequence). With 1 base clipped from V and 0 bases from J, the junction kept 8 bases outside the gene matches. CDR3 coding DNA: TGTGCCAGCAGCCAAGGAGGACTAGCGGGGGAACTTTCGAACACCGGGGAGCTGTTTTTT. Translation: CASSQGGLAGELSNTGELFF.

CDR3 loop: CASSLDRGLIEETQYF. In nucleotides, the CDR3 is TGCGCCAGCAGCTTGGACAGGGGGCTTATTGAAGAGACCCAGTACTTC. The chain has TRBV5-1 and TRBJ2-5, with 9 bases identical to TRBD1. J was trimmed by 3 bases and V by 0 bases; bases with no gene match: 6. This CDR3 is built from 16 residues. CDR1 is SGHRS and CDR2 is YFSETQ in the germline V gene.

This clone appeared once. The gene calls are TRBV28 and TRBJ2-5, with D possibly TRBD1 on 5 matching bases. Germline lookup yields CDR1 MDHEN and CDR2 SYDVKM. V lost 6 bases and J 3 bases, leaving 17 bases between the germline ends. CDR3 length equals 15 residues. Written as DNA, the CDR3 is TGTGCCAGCAGCTGGGTGTTGGGGCGCGAAGAGACCCAGTACTTC. Its protein product is CASSWVLGREETQYF.

The chain couples TRBV6-2 or TRBV6-3 to TRBJ2-3; 11 nucleotides agree with TRBD2. Germline V gives CDR1 MNHEY, CDR2 SVGEGT. After removal of 2 bases from V and 0 bases from J, the junction contained 10 bases not matched to a gene. This CDR3 is 19 amino acids long. CDR3 bases: TGTGCCAGCAGTTACCCGATTGGGACTAGCGGCCTCAGCACAGATACGCAGTATTTT. This codes for CASSYPIGTSGLSTDTQYF.